The 31 T cell receptor beta chains listed next were all sequenced from one sample in a study of cytomegalovirus exposure and HLA in healthy donors. The study ran its PCR with 60 Vbeta and 13 Jbeta primers. Method: immunoSEQ multiplex PCR; TCRdb's copy keeps in-frame clones and lacks some. The sample has approximately 100,000 clones; approximately 76% are singletons. Sequencing was done on a sample of PBMCs. The receptors stem from a man aged 40-50 years in good health and CMV-seronegative.

The V call is TRBV29-1, the J call TRBJ1-2; TRBD1 might be the D (6 bases). Trimming shortened V by 1 base and J by 6 bases, and 9 bases separated the two germline ends. This CDR3 is built from 12 residues. Per the germline V gene, CDR1 is SQVTM and CDR2 is ANQGSEA. The CDR3 region is CSVEGGGHGYTF. CDR3 sequence (DNA): TGCAGCGTTGAAGGGGGGGGGCATGGCTACACCTTC.

V is TRBV7-7 and J is TRBJ1-2, with 9 bases identical to TRBD1. CDR3 size: 15 residues. V lost 3 bases and J lost 4; bases outside the gene matches: 6. Germline values: CDR1 SSHAT, CDR2 FNYEAQ (reference sequence). The CDR3 DNA reads as TGTGCCAGCAGCTTGGCCCCGACAGGGGGCTATGGCTACACCTTC. Its translation: CASSLAPTGGYGYTF. Full variable domain (rest looked up from reference TRBV7-7 and TRBJ1-2): GAGVSQSPRYKVTKRGQDVTLRCDPISSHATLYWYQQALGQGPEFLTYFNYEAQPDKSGLPSDRFSAERPEGSISTLTIQRTEQRDSAMYRCASSLAPTGGYGYTFGSGTRLTVV.

This chain's CDR3 is CASSLIGGAGLTDTQYF. The CDR3, as DNA: TGTGCCAGCAGCTTAATTGGGGGGGCCGGTCTCACAGATACGCAGTATTTT. The gene calls are TRBV7-2 and TRBJ2-3, with a possible D match to TRBD2 (7 bases). Germline V lookup: CDR1 SGHTA, CDR2 FQGNSA. CDR3 length equals 17 residues. Trimming shortened V by 2 bases and J by 2 bases, and 17 bases separated the two germline ends.

The chain couples TRBV9 to TRBJ2-1, with D perhaps TRBD1 (6 bases). CDR1 SGDLS and CDR2 YYNGEE come from the germline V gene. V lost 5 bases and J lost 4, with 16 bases in between. CDR3 length: 15 amino acids. In nucleotides, the CDR3 is TGTGCCAGCAGTACGACAGGAACACCTTACAATGAGCAGTTCTTC. Residues: CASSTTGTPYNEQFF.

As DNA, the CDR3 is TGTGCCAGCAGCTTCAACAGGCGCACCGGGGAGCTGTTTTTT. Translated, it gives CASSFNRRTGELFF. The chain has TRBV11-2 and TRBJ2-2; TRBD1 might be the D (5 bases). Germline V gene lookup returns CDR1 SGHAT and CDR2 FQNNGV. The CDR3 consists of 14 residues. The V and J ends lost 3 bases and 4 bases respectively, with 9 bases between them.

The chain employs TRBV29-1 and TRBJ1-1; D gene unclear. The CDR3 loop spans 10 amino acids. Germline assignment: CDR1 SQVTM and CDR2 ANQGSEA. V was shortened by 6 bases and J by 7 bases, with 9 bases between the two germline ends. The CDR3 sequence: CSVEVGEAFF. The DNA of the CDR3 is TGCAGCGTGGAGGTCGGTGAAGCTTTCTTT.

The chain combines TRBV7-7 with TRBJ2-5, with 7 bases lining up with TRBD1. V dropped 5 bases and J dropped 2; count of bases not matched to a gene: 5. The germline CDR1 and CDR2 sequences are SSHAT and FNYEAQ (reference sequence). CDR3 length equals 14 residues. The DNA for the CDR3 is TGTGCCAGCAGCCGACGGGACAGACAAGAGACCCAGTACTTC. Translation: CASSRRDRQETQYF.

This clone was seen a single time. V gene TRBV6-1 combines with J gene TRBJ1-6; D unresolved. The V gene's germline CDR1 is MNHNS and CDR2 SASEGT. V lost 5 bases to trimming and J lost 10 bases, with 18 bases between them. CDR3 length: 15 amino acids. The CDR3 loop is CASSSRPPPWSPLHF. The CDR3 DNA reads TGTGCCAGCAGTAGCCGCCCGCCGCCTTGGTCACCCCTCCACTTT.

In its sample, this clone was seen a few times. V gene TRBV4-3 combines with J gene TRBJ2-3, with no clear D. Germline CDR1 LGHNA, CDR2 YSLEER. The CDR3 loop spans 12 amino acids. With 0 bases removed from V and 5 bases from J, the gap between germline ends came to 3 bases. Here the CDR3 reads CASSQDRDTQYF. The CDR3 coding sequence is TGCGCCAGCAGCCAAGATCGAGATACGCAGTATTTT.

The chain employs TRBV4-1 and TRBJ2-1; 9 nucleotides agree with TRBD2. V gave up 0 bases and J gave up 8 bases; unmatched junction bases: 5. Germline V lookup: CDR1 MGHRA, CDR2 YSYEKL. The length of the CDR3 is 15 residues. The CDR3 spells CASSQDSRGGDEQFF. The CDR3 DNA is TGCGCCAGCAGCCAAGATAGTCGCGGGGGGGATGAGCAGTTCTTC.

This clone was counted once. This chain uses TRBV14 with TRBJ2-6, with D perhaps TRBD1 (6 bases). Germline CDR1 reads SGHDN; CDR2 reads FVKESK. Between the trimmed V and J ends, which lost 0 bases and 2 bases, there was a span of 14 bases. This CDR3 has 18 residues. The chain's CDR3 is CASSQESQGIPGANVLTF. As DNA, the CDR3 is TGTGCCAGCAGCCAAGAATCCCAGGGGATCCCTGGGGCCAACGTCCTGACTTTC.

This clone was observed a few times. The same CDR3 can be traced to other DNA sequences in this sample. V and J are TRBV6-5 and TRBJ2-5, with 9 bases aligning to TRBD2. V dropped 0 bases and J dropped 5; count of bases not matched to a gene: 1. Germline V lookup: CDR1 MNHEY, CDR2 SVGAGI. The CDR3 consists of 14 residues. The chain's CDR3 is CASSYSSGGETQYF. CDR3 bases: TGTGCCAGCAGTTACTCTAGCGGGGGTGAGACCCAGTACTTC.

The chain employs TRBV4-2 and TRBJ1-4, with 7 bases fitting TRBD1. The V and J ends lost 5 bases and 3 bases, in that order; junction bases with no gene match: 15. This CDR3 spans 18 amino acids. Germline V gives CDR1 LGHNA, CDR2 YNFKEQ. The CDR3 sequence is CASSDSGQILVANEKLFF. DNA for the CDR3: TGTGCCAGCAGCGACTCGGGACAGATTTTAGTGGCTAATGAAAAACTGTTTTTT.

This clone showed up just a few times. The gene calls are TRBV5-6 and TRBJ1-1; weak D call: TRBD1 (6 bases). V was shortened by 4 bases and J by 1 base, with 11 bases between the two germline ends. The CDR3 has 14 amino acids. Germline-derived CDR1 and CDR2 are SGHDT and YYEEEE. The CDR3 region is CASSRRGPNTEAFF. DNA of the CDR3: TGTGCCAGCAGCCGCAGGGGCCCGAACACTGAAGCTTTCTTT.

The chain couples TRBV11-2 to TRBJ1-4, with 8 bases matching TRBD1. Unmatched junction bases numbered 6, after V lost 5 bases and J lost 1 base. CDR3 length equals 16 residues. CDR1 and CDR2 from the germline V gene are SGHAT and FQNNGV. The CDR3 loop reads CASSTRQGLTNEKLFF. DNA for the CDR3: TGTGCCAGCAGCACGAGACAGGGGTTAACTAATGAAAAACTGTTTTTT.

This clone appeared a few times. The genes are TRBV9 and TRBJ1-1; D perhaps matches TRBD1 (6 bases). Per the germline V gene, CDR1 is SGDLS and CDR2 is YYNGEE. Trimming removed 4 bases at V and 1 base at J, with 11 bases between. This CDR3 spans 14 amino acids. The CDR3 loop reads CASSMTGENTEAFF. The CDR3 DNA follows: TGTGCCAGCAGCATGACAGGAGAGAACACTGAAGCTTTCTTT. The full variable domain, its missing parts supplied by reference TRBV9 and TRBJ1-1, is DSGVTQTPKHLITATGQRVTLRCSPRSGDLSVYWYQQSLDQGLQFLIQYYNGEERAKGNILERFSAQQFPDLHSELNLSSLELGDSALYFCASSMTGENTEAFFGQGTRLTVV.

This clone was counted only a few times. The CDR3 sequence is CASSLALALGGYGYTF. CDR3 in DNA: TGTGCCAGCAGCTTGGCCTTGGCCTTGGGAGGCTATGGCTACACCTTC. This chain connects TRBV5-4 to TRBJ1-2; D not certain. Germline-derived CDR1 and CDR2 are SGHNT and YYREEE (reference sequence). The CDR3 totals 16 residues. V lost 0 bases, J lost 4 bases, and 16 bases lay in between.

This clone is a singleton in its sample. The chain joins TRBV7-2 to TRBJ1-1; D gene uncertain. Germline CDR1 SGHTA, CDR2 FQGNSA. With 4 bases removed from V and 8 bases from J, the gap between germline ends came to 8 bases. The CDR3 runs to 11 residues. This CDR3 is CASSSITEAFF. In DNA form, the CDR3 reads TGTGCCAGCAGCTCCATCACAGAAGCTTTCTTT.

The chain recombines TRBV5-4 with TRBJ1-1; 8 bases agree with TRBD1. Unmatched junction bases numbered 9, after V lost 4 bases and J lost 7 bases. The germline gives CDR1 SGHNT, CDR2 YYREEE (reference sequence). The CDR3 runs to 14 residues. CDR3 amino acids: CASSGTQGELEAFF. CDR3 coding DNA: TGTGCCAGCAGCGGCACACAGGGGGAGCTTGAAGCTTTCTTT.

The chain joins TRBV29-1 to TRBJ1-6; no definite D call. Trimming removed 6 bases at V and 5 bases at J, with 11 bases between. Germline V gene lookup returns CDR1 SQVTM and CDR2 ANQGSEA. The CDR3 length is 13 residues. This CDR3 reads CSVGEAHNSPLHF. The CDR3 DNA is TGCAGCGTCGGGGAAGCCCATAATTCACCCCTCCACTTT. Complete variable domain (other parts from reference TRBV29-1 and TRBJ1-6): SAVISQKPSRDICQRGTSLTIQCQVDSQVTMMFWYRQQPGQSLTLIATANQGSEATYESGFVIDKFPISRPNLTFSTLTVSNMSPEDSSIYLCSVGEAHNSPLHFGNGTRLTVT.

The chain employs TRBV4-3 and TRBJ2-5; 7 bases fit TRBD2. Losses at the gene ends were 3 bases for V and 2 bases for J; bases not matched to a gene: 12. This CDR3 has 17 amino acids. The germline V gene encodes CDR1 LGHNA and CDR2 YSLEER. The CDR3 region is CASSHGSAGYLQETQYF. The CDR3 DNA is TGCGCCAGCAGCCACGGGTCAGCGGGGTACCTTCAAGAGACCCAGTACTTC.

This clone appeared a few times. CDR3 protein: CASSVGLSSTEAFF. CDR3 sequence (DNA): TGTGCCAGCAGCGTAGGTTTGTCGAGCACTGAAGCTTTCTTT. The genes are TRBV9 and TRBJ1-1; D gene ambiguous. V lost 0 bases and J lost 4, with 10 bases in between. From germline, CDR1 is SGDLS and CDR2 YYNGEE. The CDR3 is made up of 14 amino acids.

In regard to this clone: At one boundary the junction diverges from the germline segment, which might be a read error. Other nucleotide sequences from this sample produce the same CDR3. This sequence joins TRBV23-1 and TRBJ2-7, with D maybe TRBD1 (7 bases). TRBV23-1 carries the ORF label, with uncertain function. The CDR3 runs to 15 residues. CDR3: CASSQWRDSSYEQYF. CDR3 bases: TGCGCCAGCAGCCAATGGCGGGACAGCTCCTACGAGCAGTACTTC.

V gene TRBV7-3 combines with J gene TRBJ2-5; 7 positions match TRBD2. CDR1 is SGHTA and CDR2 is FQGTGA in the germline V gene. With V trimmed by 5 bases and J by 5 bases, 2 bases remained unmatched. The CDR3 runs to 12 residues. CDR3 loop: CASSLSGETQYF. CDR3 in DNA: TGTGCCAGCAGCCTTAGCGGGGAGACCCAGTACTTC.

The DNA for the CDR3 is TGTGCCAGCAGCCTCGGGACTAGCGGGGTAGCCAAAAACATTCAGTACTTC. Its protein is CASSLGTSGVAKNIQYF. This sequence joins TRBV5-4 and TRBJ2-4, with 13 bases fitting TRBD2. This CDR3 comprises 17 residues. CDR1 SGHNT and CDR2 YYREEE come from the germline V gene (reference sequence). Germline trimming cut 4 bases from V and 0 bases from J; bases unmatched to any gene: 4.

This clone appeared once. At one end, the junction sequence differs from germline, possibly due to a read error. The chain recombines TRBV14 with TRBJ1-2, with TRBD1 identical over 7 bases. The CDR3 loop spans 14 amino acids. The germline V gene encodes CDR1 SGHDN and CDR2 FVKESK. CDR3 in amino acids: CASRPGTANCGYTF. In DNA, the CDR3 is TGTGCCAGCAGACCAGGGACAGCTAACTGTGGCTACACCTTC.

The rearrangement links TRBV7-8 to TRBJ1-1, with TRBD1 matching over 7 bases. CDR3 length: 19 residues. The V and J ends lost 5 bases and 2 bases, in that order; junction bases with no gene match: 20. Germline CDR1 SGHVS, CDR2 FQNEAQ. CDR3 loop: CASSTQGVRQAGGNTEAFF. DNA for the CDR3: TGTGCCAGCAGCACCCAGGGGGTGAGACAGGCGGGGGGCAACACTGAAGCTTTCTTT.

The sample holds one count of this clone. The rearrangement joins TRBV19 to TRBJ2-1, with 10 bases fitting TRBD2. The CDR3 length is 16 residues. After removal of 6 bases from V and 7 bases from J, the junction contained 12 bases not matched to a gene. Germline loops: CDR1 LNHDA, CDR2 SQIVND (reference sequence). In nucleotides, the CDR3 is TGTGCCAGTAGAGAGCGGGGGGGCGGGAATCGGAATGAGCAGTTCTTC. This translates into CASRERGGGNRNEQFF.

This clone came up once. V gene TRBV6-5 combines with J gene TRBJ2-5, with no clear D. Germline lookup yields CDR1 MNHEY and CDR2 SVGAGI. V was cut by 7 bases and J by 5 bases, with 14 bases left in between. This CDR3 contains 13 residues. CDR3 residues: CASNIAGGETQYF. CDR3 DNA: TGTGCCAGCAATATCGCAGGTGGGGAGACCCAGTACTTC.

The chain links TRBV9 to TRBJ2-7; D unresolved. V was trimmed by 0 bases and J by 0 bases, leaving 13 bases between them. The CDR3 is 16 residues long. The germline CDR1 and CDR2 sequences are SGDLS and YYNGEE. The CDR3 sequence is CASSVVSSPGSYEQYF. The CDR3 coding sequence is TGTGCCAGCAGCGTAGTATCAAGCCCAGGCTCCTACGAGCAGTACTTC.

The CDR3 region has the DNA TGTGCCAGCAGCCTAGGGACCACAGGGCAGCCCCAGCATTTT. Its translation: CASSLGTTGQPQHF. The chain combines TRBV7-3 with TRBJ1-5; D is possibly TRBD1 (6 bases). The CDR3 length is 14 residues. The germline V gene encodes CDR1 SGHTA and CDR2 FQGTGA. Trimming stripped 5 bases from V and 7 bases from J, with 15 bases between. The complete variable domain, with remaining parts taken from reference TRBV7-3 and TRBJ1-5, reads GAGVSQTPSNKVTEKGKYVELRCDPISGHTALYWYRQSLGQGPEFLIYFQGTGAADDSGLPNDRFFAVRPEGSVSTLKIQRTERGDSAVYLCASSLGTTGQPQHFGDGTRLSIL.